This is a list of T cell receptor beta chains from one sample in a study of patients and donors after allogeneic stem cell transplantation. TCRdb re-analysed the RT-PCR reads in MiXCR, keeping a single row per CDR3 protein. The sample shows about 200,000 distinct CDR3 sequences, over 30% of them seen only once. The specimen sequenced was blood, either unsorted or a sorted T cell fraction (not recorded which). The receptor set was obtained from a human donor who was either an allogeneic HSCT recipient or a stem cell or donor lymphocyte infusion donor (not recorded which). It is not recorded whose cells these are; they may come from a transplant donor. Each CDR3 is given without its conserved first and last residue.

cdr3_length,v_call,cdr3_aa
15,TRBV3-1,ASSLTPQDSSGNTIY
12,TRBV28,ASSPSRFAGELF
11,TRBV12-3/TRBV12-4,ASSTRNGPEAF
13,TRBV20-1,SATTAGLINSPLH
11,TRBV24-1,ATEGQGTYEQY
12,TRBV2,ASSPQGLNQPQH
11,TRBV12-3/TRBV12-4,ASSFPEDNEQF
14,TRBV6-6,ASSYAQRTGKKTQY
13,TRBV3-1,ASSQDAVIFTEAF
12,TRBV27,ASRPGQLYQPQH
12,TRBV5-1,ASSLRDSRSEQF
11,TRBV7-9,ASSYTGSGELF
13,TRBV5-1,ASSAPTEMNTEAF
11,TRBV6-6,ASSYQAEEKLF
11,TRBV15,ATSRASRNGYT
11,TRBV24-1,ATRGQAGDTQY
12,TRBV7-2,ASSLARGRREQY
18,TRBV7-8,ASSLAPRAFPGATNEKLF
11,TRBV10-3,AISDRAQETQY
11,TRBV29-1,SVIQDSGNTIY
12,TRBV12-3/TRBV12-4,ASRPGSDNSPLH
12,TRBV27,ASSLSGVNQPQH
9,TRBV20-1,SARRGYGYT
12,TRBV12-3/TRBV12-4,ASSPDSLNQPQH
12,TRBV4-3,ASSQDGTLTGYT
13,TRBV10-3,AISEYGQGNEKLF
15,TRBV6-6,ASSYSSTGASNTEAF
16,TRBV4-3,ASSHSDRGRFRNSPLH
14,TRBV11-2,ASSRSPGRAKNIQY
14,TRBV27,ASSYFSGGPQETQY
14,TRBV7-9,ASSFTSTGPEGKLF
13,TRBV5-1,ASSVFGRNNSPLH
15,TRBV3-1,ASSLQAAGTGVNEQF
12,TRBV5-1,ASTLDREIYGYT
11,TRBV20-1,SASRGPKQPQH
10,TRBV7-9,ASSFGTGIPF
13,TRBV7-8,ASSIPYRGHTEAF
15,TRBV4-2,ASSQIHMGNFNSPLH
11,TRBV20-1,SARDSGGDTQY
13,TRBV27,ASSLQGLMNTEAF